What follows describes a single TCR beta chain. These data belong to a study of radiotherapy plus CTLA-4 blockade in lung cancer. Germline loops: CDR1 SGHRS, CDR2 YFSETQ. V shed 3 bases and J shed 2 bases, with 14 bases lying between them. The length of the CDR3 is 15 residues. TCRdb's copy holds only in-frame clones and misses some; the assay was immunoSEQ multiplex PCR. The sample lists around 110,000 clones, 85% to 90% occurring once. The TCR sequence derives from a human donor with non-small cell lung cancer that progressed on radiotherapy plus ipilimumab. Some clones in this sample may be carry-over from other donors' samples. The V and J genes are TRBV5-1 and TRBJ2-5, with D maybe TRBD2 (6 bases). The source was peripheral blood, collected from a patient treated with radiotherapy plus ipilimumab. This chain's CDR3 is CASSWARSGQETQYF. CDR3 coding DNA: TGCGCCAGCAGCTGGGCGAGGAGCGGGCAAGAGACCCAGTACTTC.